The clone carrying this T cell receptor beta chain was seen more than once but under ten times. This entry comes from a study of blood T cell repertoires in COVID-19. Looking at the study overall: The study drew acute and convalescent COVID-19 samples from the United States, Italy and Spain. PBMCs, B-cell-depleted T cells, or T cells were the source of the cDNA or gDNA that made up the material.

Authors' data handling: Reference gene primer amplification in the assay estimated nucleated cell counts. Sequencing was performed with immunoSEQ multiplex PCR; in TCRdb, only in-frame clones are kept and a portion is missing. Clone size and the V and J calls come from that table; the DNA yielded D and trimming. The sample yields around 94,000 clones, around nine tenths seen once. This CDR3 is 14 amino acids long. Germline values: CDR1 GTSNPN, CDR2 SVGIG (reference sequence). V dropped 0 bases and J dropped 4 bases, with 7 bases sitting between them. Sequenced: peripheral blood. V gene TRBV30 combines with J gene TRBJ1-6; maybe TRBD1 (5 bases). This TCR derives from a man aged 45-65 years with active COVID-19. CDR3 protein: CAWSVGGYNSPLHF. The CDR3 DNA follows: TGTGCCTGGAGTGTGGGGGGATATAATTCACCCCTCCACTTT.